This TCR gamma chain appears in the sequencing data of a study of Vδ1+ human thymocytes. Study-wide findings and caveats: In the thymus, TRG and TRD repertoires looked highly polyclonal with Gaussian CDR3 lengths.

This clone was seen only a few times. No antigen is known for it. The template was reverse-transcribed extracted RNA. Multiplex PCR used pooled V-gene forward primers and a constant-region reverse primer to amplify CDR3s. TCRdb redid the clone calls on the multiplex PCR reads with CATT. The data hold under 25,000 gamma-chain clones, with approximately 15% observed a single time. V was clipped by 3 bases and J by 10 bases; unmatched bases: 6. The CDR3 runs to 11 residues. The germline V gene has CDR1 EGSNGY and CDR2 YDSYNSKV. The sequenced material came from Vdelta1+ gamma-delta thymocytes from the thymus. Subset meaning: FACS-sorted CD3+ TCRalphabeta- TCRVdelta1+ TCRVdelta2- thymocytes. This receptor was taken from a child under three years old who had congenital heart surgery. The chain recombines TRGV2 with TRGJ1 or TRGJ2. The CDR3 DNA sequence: TGTGCCACCTGGGACTGCAGCAAGAAACTCTTT. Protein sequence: CATWDCSKKLF.